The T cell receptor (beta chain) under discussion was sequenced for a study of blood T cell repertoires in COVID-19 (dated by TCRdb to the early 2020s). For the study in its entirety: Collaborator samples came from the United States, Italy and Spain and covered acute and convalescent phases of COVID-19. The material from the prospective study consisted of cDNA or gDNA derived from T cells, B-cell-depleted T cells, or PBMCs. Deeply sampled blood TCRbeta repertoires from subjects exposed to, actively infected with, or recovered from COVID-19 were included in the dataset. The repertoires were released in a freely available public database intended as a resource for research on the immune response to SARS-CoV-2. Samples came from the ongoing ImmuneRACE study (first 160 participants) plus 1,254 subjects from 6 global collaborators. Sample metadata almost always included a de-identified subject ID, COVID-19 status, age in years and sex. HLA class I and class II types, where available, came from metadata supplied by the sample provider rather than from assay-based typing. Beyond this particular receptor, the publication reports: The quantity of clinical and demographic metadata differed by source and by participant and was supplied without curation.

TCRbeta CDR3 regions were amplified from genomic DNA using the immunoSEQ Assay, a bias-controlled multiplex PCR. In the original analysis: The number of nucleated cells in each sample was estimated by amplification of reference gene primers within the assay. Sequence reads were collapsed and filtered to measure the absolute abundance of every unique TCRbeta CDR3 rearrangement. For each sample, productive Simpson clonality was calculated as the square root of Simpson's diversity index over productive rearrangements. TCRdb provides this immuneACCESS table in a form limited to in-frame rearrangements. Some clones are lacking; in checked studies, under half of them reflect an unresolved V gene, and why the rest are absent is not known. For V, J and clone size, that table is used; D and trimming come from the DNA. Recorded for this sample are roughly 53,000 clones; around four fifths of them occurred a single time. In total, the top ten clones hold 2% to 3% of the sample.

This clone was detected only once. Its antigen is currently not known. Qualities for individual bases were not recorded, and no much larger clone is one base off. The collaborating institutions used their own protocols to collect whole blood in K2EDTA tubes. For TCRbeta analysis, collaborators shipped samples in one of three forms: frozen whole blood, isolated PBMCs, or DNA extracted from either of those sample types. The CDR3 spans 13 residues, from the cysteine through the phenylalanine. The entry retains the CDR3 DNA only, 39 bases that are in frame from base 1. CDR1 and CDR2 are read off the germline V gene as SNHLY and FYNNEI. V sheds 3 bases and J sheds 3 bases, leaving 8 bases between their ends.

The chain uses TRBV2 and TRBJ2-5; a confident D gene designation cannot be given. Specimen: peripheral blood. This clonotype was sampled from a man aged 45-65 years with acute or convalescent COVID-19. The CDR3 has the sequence CASSDSMEETQYF. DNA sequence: TGTGCCAGCAGTGACAGTATGGAAGAGACCCAGTACTTC.